This T cell receptor beta chain was documented in a study of blood T cell repertoires in COVID-19. Background on the study: Spain, Italy and the United States supplied samples that represented acute and convalescent COVID-19. From T cells, B-cell-depleted T cells, or PBMCs came the material, which was cDNA or gDNA.

In the study's own analysis: Using reference gene primer amplification, nucleated cell counts were estimated. Clones were read by immunoSEQ multiplex PCR, and TCRdb kept only the in-frame ones, dropping some. D and trimming come from the DNA, and the V and J calls and clone size come from that table. The sample consists of 110,000 or so clones, just over 70% of them appearing once. The CDR3 has 16 amino acids. Germline V gene lookup returns CDR1 SGDLS and CDR2 YYNGEE. With V trimmed by 0 bases and J by 1 base, 5 bases remained unmatched. The sequencing input was peripheral blood. The chain is built from TRBV9 and TRBJ1-1; TRBD1 agrees at 8 bases. The clonotype was recovered from a woman in her thirties or forties with acute or convalescent COVID-19. The CDR3 nucleotides are TGTGCCAGCAGCGTAGACCTTGGGACAGGGAACACTGAAGCTTTCTTT. Translated, it gives CASSVDLGTGNTEAFF.